These T cell receptor beta chains were read from a single sample in a study of blood T cells in healthy people across ages. TCRdb redid the calling of the 5' RACE reads with MiXCR, one entry per CDR3 protein. The repertoire includes hundreds of thousands of distinct CDR3 sequences, more than 40% of them detected once, and about a third sits in the top ten. Sequenced input: blood. Receptors originate from an older woman in good health. Each CDR3 is given with its conserved first and last residue. Each record gives: J gene, D gene, V gene, clone size, CDR3 protein, CDR3 DNA. A D gene is named only where the DNA matches it firmly. The size of a clone is reported for some rows only, either as once, few or many, or as a class for expanded clones.

TRBJ2-4 | TRBD1 | TRBV20-1 | . | CSAPQPYRGNIQYF | TGCAGTGCTCCACAGCCATACAGGGGAAACATTCAGTACTTC
TRBJ1-4 | TRBD1 | TRBV28 | once | CASSLKTGATNEKLFF | TGTGCCAGCAGTCTTAAAACAGGGGCAACTAATGAAAAACTGTTTTTT
TRBJ2-3 | TRBD1 | TRBV20-1 | . | CSAWTGSTDTQYF | TGCAGTGCTTGGACAGGCAGCACAGATACGCAGTATTTT
TRBJ1-2 | . | TRBV30 | . | CAWSVDTDYGYTF | TGTGCCTGGAGTGTAGACACGGACTATGGCTACACCTTC
TRBJ2-7 | . | TRBV5-1 | few | CASSSAWGYGYEQYF | TGCGCCAGCAGCTCGGCGTGGGGATACGGCTACGAGCAGTACTTC
TRBJ1-4 | . | TRBV18 | . | CASSPSTNEKLFF | TGTGCCAGCTCACCAAGTACTAATGAAAAACTGTTTTTT
TRBJ2-7 | TRBD1 | TRBV29-1 | few | CSVEPTDRGSSYEQYF | TGCAGCGTTGAACCTACGGACAGGGGGTCCTCCTACGAGCAGTACTTC
TRBJ2-7 | TRBD1 | TRBV27 | . | CASSTRTGGYEQYF | TGTGCCAGCAGTACCCGGACAGGGGGCTACGAGCAGTACTTC
TRBJ2-7 | . | TRBV29-1 | . | CSVAPVLYNEQYF | TGCAGCGTTGCGCCAGTTCTTTACAATGAGCAGTACTTC
TRBJ1-1 | . | TRBV7-2 | few | CASSLVGLKLTEAFF | TGTGCCAGCAGCTTAGTTGGTCTAAAACTCACTGAAGCTTTCTTT
TRBJ1-1 | . | TRBV6-2/TRBV6-3 | . | CASIHGGQSHTEAFF | TGTGCCAGCATCCACGGAGGACAGTCGCACACTGAAGCTTTCTTT
TRBJ2-5 | . | TRBV5-1 | . | CASSSNVGGPRSWETQYF | TGCGCCAGCAGCTCAAACGTCGGCGGACCAAGATCCTGGGAGACCCAGTACTTC
TRBJ2-7 | TRBD2 | TRBV5-1 | few | CASRGTSGGSYEQYF | TGCGCCAGCAGGGGGACTAGCGGGGGCTCCTACGAGCAGTACTTC
TRBJ2-7 | TRBD1 | TRBV5-1 | . | CASSSGQGTYNEQYF | TGCGCCAGCAGCTCAGGACAGGGGACCTACAATGAGCAGTACTTC
TRBJ2-7 | . | TRBV7-2 | . | CASSPTMTSYEQYF | TGTGCCAGCAGCCCTACAATGACTTCCTACGAGCAGTACTTC
TRBJ1-2 | . | TRBV10-3 | . | CAISADRSGYTF | TGTGCCATCAGTGCAGACCGGAGTGGCTACACCTTC
TRBJ2-1 | . | TRBV9 | few | CASSVQGWSEQFF | TGTGCCAGCAGCGTACAAGGGTGGAGTGAGCAGTTCTTC
TRBJ1-6 | . | TRBV20-1 | . | CSASGPRGNNSPLHF | TGCAGTGCTAGCGGGCCCAGGGGAAATAATTCACCCCTCCACTTT
TRBJ1-5 | TRBD1 | TRBV20-1 | . | CSAPRQGNQPQHF | TGCAGTGCTCCTAGACAGGGGAATCAGCCCCAGCATTTT
TRBJ2-1 | . | TRBV29-1 | . | CSVERISSYNEQFF | TGTAGCGTTGAACGGATCAGCTCCTACAATGAGCAGTTCTTC
TRBJ2-1 | . | TRBV6-6 | few | CASSYSSSTYNEQFF | TGTGCCAGCAGTTACTCGTCTTCTACCTACAATGAGCAGTTCTTC
TRBJ2-1 | . | TRBV2 | . | CASSPGTPGPRAYNEQFF | TGTGCCAGCTCTCCGGGGACTCCGGGTCCTAGGGCCTACAATGAGCAGTTCTTC
TRBJ2-7 | TRBD2 | TRBV5-1 | few | CASSSSGSEYEQYF | TGCGCCAGCAGCTCTAGCGGGAGTGAGTACGAGCAGTACTTC
TRBJ2-6 | . | TRBV5-6 | . | CASSGGTGANIPTF | TGTGCCAGCAGCGGGGGAACTGGGGCCAACATCCCGACTTTC
TRBJ2-1 | TRBD1 | TRBV5-8 | once | CASSWGQGWFWETQFF | TGTGCCAGCAGCTGGGGACAGGGCTGGTTTTGGGAGACCCAGTTCTTC
TRBJ2-5 | . | TRBV30 | . | CAWRAKGARETQYF | TGTGCCTGGAGGGCCAAAGGGGCACGGGAGACCCAGTACTTC
TRBJ2-2 | . | TRBV7-3 | . | CASSQSVPGELFF | TGTGCCAGCAGTCAATCGGTGCCCGGGGAGCTGTTTTTT
TRBJ2-7 | . | TRBV20-1 | . | CSARDWSYEQYF | TGCAGTGCTAGAGATTGGTCCTACGAGCAGTACTTC
TRBJ2-7 | . | TRBV6-1 | few | CASSEIQNGEQYF | TGTGCCAGCAGTGAAATCCAGAACGGCGAGCAGTACTTC
TRBJ2-5 | . | TRBV5-1 | . | CASSLVGDQETQYF | TGTGCCAGCAGCTTAGTTGGGGATCAAGAGACCCAGTACTTC
TRBJ1-1 | . | TRBV29-1 | . | CSVCFEARGTEAFF | TGCAGCGTTTGTTTTGAGGCGCGGGGCACTGAAGCTTTCTTT
TRBJ1-4 | . | TRBV7-2 | few | CASSSTWEGEKLFF | TGTGCCAGCAGCTCTACATGGGAGGGTGAAAAACTGTTTTTT
TRBJ2-5 | TRBD2 | TRBV7-9 | . | CASSPGLAGSETQYF | TGTGCCAGCAGCCCGGGACTAGCGGGATCAGAGACCCAGTACTTC
TRBJ2-3 | . | TRBV28 | . | CASSCDRATTTDTQYF | TGTGCCAGCAGTTGTGACAGAGCCACCACGACAGATACGCAGTATTTT
TRBJ2-1 | TRBD2 | TRBV13 | many | CASTLGGPASYNEQFF | TGTGCCAGCACCTTGGGAGGGCCGGCTTCCTACAATGAGCAGTTCTTC
TRBJ2-3 | TRBD1 | TRBV29-1 | . | CSVVGTGGLDTQYF | TGCAGCGTTGTTGGGACAGGGGGTTTAGATACGCAGTATTTT
TRBJ1-4 | . | TRBV18 | . | CASSLGEQGEKLFF | TGTGCCAGCTCACTTGGAGAACAGGGCGAAAAACTGTTTTTT
TRBJ2-1 | . | TRBV10-3 | . | CAISESRLGQQFF | TGTGCCATCAGTGAGTCGAGACTGGGCCAGCAGTTCTTC
TRBJ1-2 | . | TRBV12-3/TRBV12-4 | . | CASSLGGSALYGYTF | TGTGCCAGTAGTTTAGGGGGGTCGGCCCTCTATGGCTACACCTTC
TRBJ2-2 | . | TRBV3-1 | . | CASSQAHPGELFF | TGTGCCAGCAGCCAAGCCCACCCAGGGGAGCTGTTTTTT
TRBJ2-1 | TRBD2 | TRBV20-1 | few | CSARDPKGLADNEQFF | TGCAGTGCTAGAGATCCGAAGGGACTAGCGGACAATGAGCAGTTCTTC
TRBJ2-3 | TRBD2 | TRBV4-2 | . | CASSQEGGGDTQYF | TGTGCCAGCAGCCAAGAGGGGGGGGGAGATACGCAGTATTTT
TRBJ2-1 | TRBD2 | TRBV30 | few | CAWRLAGYNEQFF | TGTGCCTGGAGACTAGCGGGCTACAATGAGCAGTTCTTC
TRBJ2-5 | . | TRBV28 | . | CASSFTGERQETQYF | TGTGCCAGCAGTTTTACCGGGGAGCGACAAGAGACCCAGTACTTC
TRBJ1-1 | TRBD1 | TRBV7-9 | . | CANRQGQGGEAFF | TGTGCCAACAGGCAAGGACAGGGAGGTGAAGCTTTCTTT
TRBJ1-6 | . | TRBV27 | . | CASSLRGLFSPLHF | TGTGCCAGCAGTTTACGAGGGCTCTTTTCACCCCTCCACTTT